The 4 T cell receptor beta chains listed next were all sequenced from one sample in a study of T cell changes during pregnancy in multiple sclerosis (dated by TCRdb to the late 2010s). Library preparation was by the immunoSEQ multiplex PCR assay. TCRdb holds this immuneACCESS table with in-frame rearrangements only. Some clones are missing; in checked studies, unresolved V genes explain under half, and the rest has no known cause. In this sample the table shows approximately 120,000 clones, roughly 95% of which occur a single time. The ten largest clones add up to 0.44% of the sample. The specimen comprised peripheral blood, sampled after pregnancy. Every receptor here comes from a female donor with multiple sclerosis, enrolled in a pregnancy study.

The genes are TRBV7-8 and TRBJ2-4, with a possible D match to TRBD2 (5 bases). V gave up 5 bases and J gave up 1 base, with 15 bases separating them. CDR1 is SGHVS and CDR2 is FQNEAQ in the germline V gene. The CDR3 has 16 amino acids. The CDR3 DNA reads TGTGCCAGCAGCCAAGTTTCGGGGTTGGCCAAAAACATTCAGTACTTC. Translated, it gives CASSQVSGLAKNIQYF.

The J gene is TRBJ2-5, the V gene TRBV30, with TRBD1 identical over 7 bases. Germline CDR1 GTSNPN, CDR2 SVGIG (reference sequence). V shed 0 bases, J shed 2 bases, and the junction held 3 bases outside the gene matches. The CDR3 contains 14 residues. The CDR3 reads CAWSVNRGQETQYF. In nucleotides, the CDR3 is TGTGCCTGGAGTGTTAACAGGGGACAAGAGACCCAGTACTTC.

The CDR3 spells CASSSPEEGEQYF. CDR3 sequence (DNA): TGTGCCAGCAGCTCCCCCGAGGAGGGCGAGCAGTACTTC. This chain links TRBV7-3 with TRBJ2-7; D possibly corresponds to TRBD2 (6 bases). V was shortened by 4 bases and J by 6 bases, with 13 bases between the two germline ends. Germline-derived CDR1 and CDR2 are SGHTA and FQGTGA. The CDR3 is made up of 13 amino acids.

CDR3 loop: CASSLFPNRASARNEQYF. For the CDR3, the DNA is TGTGCCAGCAGTTTATTCCCCAATCGGGCTAGCGCGCGAAACGAGCAGTACTTC. The chain uses TRBV28 and TRBJ2-7, with D possibly matching TRBD2 (6 bases). In germline, CDR1 is MDHEN, CDR2 SYDVKM. The CDR3 extends over 18 amino acids. V was clipped by 1 base and J by 5 bases, with 24 bases between them. Variable domain in full (rest from reference TRBV28 and TRBJ2-7): DVKVTQSSRYLVKRTGEKVFLECVQDMDHENMFWYRQDPGLGLRLIYFSYDVKMKEKGDIPEGYSVSREKKERFSLILESASTNQTSMYLCASSLFPNRASARNEQYFGPGTRLTVT.